This passage covers 4 T cell receptor beta chains from one sample sequenced in a study of blood T cell repertoires in COVID-19. Some clones are missing from TCRdb's copy, which holds only in-frame ones; the method was immunoSEQ multiplex PCR. The data contain about 71,000 clones, roughly nine tenths of them singletons. The sample taken for sequencing was peripheral blood. The receptors originated from a man between 45 and 60 years old with active COVID-19.

CDR3 region: CASRRDSLGEQYF. The CDR3 nucleotides are TGTGCCAGCAGACGGGACAGCCTGGGGGAGCAGTACTTC. This chain connects TRBV12-3 or TRBV12-4 to TRBJ2-7; 7 bases are a match to TRBD1. V lost 6 bases to trimming and J lost 7 bases; unmatched junction nucleotides: 9. CDR3 length: 13 amino acids.

The rearrangement uses TRBV13 and TRBJ1-1; 8 nucleotides line up with TRBD1. This CDR3 contains 15 residues. Germline V lookup: CDR1 PRHDT, CDR2 FYEKMQ (reference sequence). With V trimmed by 5 bases and J by 4 bases, 9 bases remained unmatched. The CDR3: CASSPRRGLGTEAFF. The CDR3 nucleotides read TGTGCCAGCAGCCCCCGCAGGGGGCTGGGCACTGAAGCTTTCTTT.

The chain uses TRBV23-1 and TRBJ2-2, with TRBD1 identical over 7 bases. TRBV23-1 is annotated as an ORF whose role is uncertain. The V segment lost 6 bases and the J segment 1 base; nucleotides outside the gene matches: 5. This CDR3 contains 15 residues. In nucleotides, the CDR3 is TGCGCCAGCAGCCCCTGGGACAGGAACACCGGGGAGCTGTTTTTT. Translation gives CASSPWDRNTGELFF.

Only one count was recorded for this clone. V and J are TRBV9 and TRBJ2-3; D not resolved. CDR3 length equals 12 residues. Per germline, CDR1 SGDLS and CDR2 YYNGEE. Between the trimmed V and J ends, which lost 7 bases and 2 bases, there was a span of 8 bases. CDR3 nucleotide sequence: TGTGCCAGCGCGAGAACCACAGATACGCAGTATTTT. Protein product: CASARTTDTQYF. The whole variable domain, remainder taken from reference TRBV9 and TRBJ2-3, is DSGVTQTPKHLITATGQRVTLRCSPRSGDLSVYWYQQSLDQGLQFLIQYYNGEERAKGNILERFSAQQFPDLHSELNLSSLELGDSALYFCASARTTDTQYFGPGTRLTVL.